The subject of this entry is one TCR beta chain. This entry is derived from a study of blood T cell repertoires in COVID-19. Study-wide context: PBMCs, B-cell-depleted T cells, or T cells were the source of the cDNA or gDNA that made up the material.

Looked up from germline, CDR1 is LGHNA and CDR2 is YNFKEQ. The junction had 3 bases not matched to a gene; V was cut back by 0 bases and J by 3 bases. The CDR3 is 15 amino acids. In the original processing: Cell counts per sample came from amplifying reference gene primers. The repertoire was sequenced with immunoSEQ multiplex PCR; TCRdb's copy has only in-frame clones and lacks some. V, J and clone size derive from that table, while D and trimming were established from the DNA sequence. Here the sample spans around 260,000 clones, around 90% being singletons. Sequences were obtained from peripheral blood. The chain has TRBV4-2 and TRBJ2-7; 9 bases are a match to TRBD2. This TCR came from a woman aged 35 to 49 who had recovered from COVID-19. The CDR3 bases are TGTGCCAGCAGCCAAGAAGCGGGAGGATTCTACGAGCAGTACTTC. Translated, it gives CASSQEAGGFYEQYF.